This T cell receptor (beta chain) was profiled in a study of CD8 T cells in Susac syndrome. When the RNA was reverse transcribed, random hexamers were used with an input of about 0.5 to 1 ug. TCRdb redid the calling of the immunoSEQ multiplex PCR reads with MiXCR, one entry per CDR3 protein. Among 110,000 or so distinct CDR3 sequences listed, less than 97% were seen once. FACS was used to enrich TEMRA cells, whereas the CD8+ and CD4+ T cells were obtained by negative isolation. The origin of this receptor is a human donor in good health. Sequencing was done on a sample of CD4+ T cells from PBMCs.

This chain's CDR3 is CASTLRPHEQFF. The CDR3 nucleotides are TGTGCCAGCACCTTAAGGCCCCACGAGCAGTTCTTC. The chain links TRBV6-2 or TRBV6-3 to TRBJ2-1, with D uncertain. CDR3 length: 12 amino acids. The germline gives CDR1 MNHEY, CDR2 SVGEGT. Between the trimmed V and J ends, which lost 7 bases and 10 bases, there was a span of 14 bases.